These T cell receptor beta chains were read from a single sample in a study of blood T cells in healthy people across ages. TCRdb processed the 5' RACE reads anew with MiXCR; each CDR3 protein has one entry. The table records about 930,000 distinct CDR3 sequences, 29% of them present only once. These data were likewise used in another study, on T cells of mothers and their children.

The sample comprised blood. These TCRs come from a woman in her forties in good health. CDR3s include the opening cysteine and the closing phenylalanine or tryptophan. A D gene is named only where the DNA matches it firmly. Size values are once, few and many counts, or a class for expanded clones, and some rows have none.

d_call: .; clone_size: many; j_call: TRBJ1-4; v_call: TRBV7-2; cdr3_aa: CASSLVGATNEKLFF; cdr3_nt: TGTGCCAGCAGCTTAGTAGGTGCAACTAATGAAAAACTGTTTTTT
d_call: TRBD2; clone_size: few; j_call: TRBJ2-1; v_call: TRBV6-4; cdr3_aa: CASTERSGGNEQFF; cdr3_nt: TGTGCCAGCACCGAGAGGTCGGGGGGCAATGAGCAGTTCTTC
d_call: TRBD1; clone_size: .; j_call: TRBJ2-7; v_call: TRBV3-1; cdr3_aa: CASSRQGIHEQYF; cdr3_nt: TGTGCCAGCAGCCGACAGGGAATACACGAGCAGTACTTC
d_call: TRBD2; clone_size: .; j_call: TRBJ2-2; v_call: TRBV20-1; cdr3_aa: CSARELGGVTGELFF; cdr3_nt: TGCAGTGCTAGAGAACTTGGGGGGGTAACCGGGGAGCTGTTTTTT
d_call: .; clone_size: few; j_call: TRBJ1-5; v_call: TRBV6-2/TRBV6-3; cdr3_aa: CASSFGVNSNQPQHF; cdr3_nt: TGTGCCAGCAGCTTCGGGGTTAATAGCAATCAGCCCCAGCATTTT
d_call: .; clone_size: many; j_call: TRBJ1-6; v_call: TRBV5-4; cdr3_aa: CASSGSGRYNSPLHF; cdr3_nt: TGTGCCAGCAGCGGATCCGGGAGATATAATTCACCCCTCCACTTT
d_call: .; clone_size: many; j_call: TRBJ2-7; v_call: TRBV7-9; cdr3_aa: CASSLDRGFEQYF; cdr3_nt: TGTGCCAGCAGCTTAGATAGGGGCTTCGAGCAGTACTTC
d_call: .; clone_size: .; j_call: TRBJ2-3; v_call: TRBV9; cdr3_aa: CASSPLVSTDTQYF; cdr3_nt: TGTGCCAGCAGCCCCTTGGTCAGCACAGATACGCAGTATTTT
d_call: .; clone_size: few; j_call: TRBJ1-2; v_call: TRBV5-6; cdr3_aa: CASSTRAAVYGYTF; cdr3_nt: TGTGCCAGCAGCACCAGGGCAGCAGTCTATGGCTACACCTTC
d_call: .; clone_size: .; j_call: TRBJ1-2; v_call: TRBV7-3; cdr3_aa: CASSNQGPLNYGYTF; cdr3_nt: TGTGCCAGCAGCAATCAGGGGCCCCTAAACTATGGCTACACCTTC
d_call: .; clone_size: few; j_call: TRBJ1-4; v_call: TRBV6-5; cdr3_aa: CASSYGRPNEKLFF; cdr3_nt: TGTGCCAGCAGTTACGGCAGGCCAAATGAAAAACTGTTTTTT
d_call: .; clone_size: .; j_call: TRBJ2-7; v_call: TRBV4-2; cdr3_aa: CASSQVRQGYEQYF; cdr3_nt: TGTGCCAGCAGCCAAGTCCGGCAGGGCTACGAGCAGTACTTC
d_call: .; clone_size: .; j_call: TRBJ1-4; v_call: TRBV20-1; cdr3_aa: CSAAPAGANEKLFF; cdr3_nt: TGCAGTGCTGCCCCAGCTGGGGCTAATGAAAAACTGTTTTTT
d_call: .; clone_size: few; j_call: TRBJ1-2; v_call: TRBV7-2; cdr3_aa: CASSLERVTNYGYTF; cdr3_nt: TGTGCCAGCAGCTTAGAGAGGGTAACTAACTATGGCTACACCTTC
d_call: .; clone_size: many; j_call: TRBJ2-6; v_call: TRBV20-1; cdr3_aa: CSAEPETGANVLTF; cdr3_nt: TGCAGTGCTGAACCCGAGACTGGGGCCAACGTCCTGACTTTC
d_call: .; clone_size: .; j_call: TRBJ2-3; v_call: TRBV20-1; cdr3_aa: CSAALPAGNIGGVRDTEYF; cdr3_nt: TGCAGTGCTGCACTACCGGCCGGGAATATTGGAGGGGTCAGAGATACGGAGTATTTT
d_call: .; clone_size: many; j_call: TRBJ2-6; v_call: TRBV11-2; cdr3_aa: CASSLVPFSGANVLTF; cdr3_nt: TGTGCCAGCAGCTTAGTTCCTTTCTCTGGGGCCAACGTCCTGACTTTC
d_call: .; clone_size: many; j_call: TRBJ2-1; v_call: TRBV24-1; cdr3_aa: CATSGQNSPEQFF; cdr3_nt: TGTGCCACCAGCGGACAGAACTCCCCTGAGCAGTTCTTC
d_call: TRBD1; clone_size: few; j_call: TRBJ2-7; v_call: TRBV5-1; cdr3_aa: CASSQGQGLNCYEQYF; cdr3_nt: TGCGCCAGCAGCCAAGGACAGGGGCTAAACTGCTACGAGCAGTACTTC
d_call: TRBD1; clone_size: many; j_call: TRBJ1-2; v_call: TRBV6-1; cdr3_aa: CASSELDRGSVYGYTF; cdr3_nt: TGTGCCAGCAGTGAGCTGGACAGGGGATCTGTCTATGGCTACACCTTC
d_call: .; clone_size: .; j_call: TRBJ1-2; v_call: TRBV7-2; cdr3_aa: CASSFPGTVNYGYTF; cdr3_nt: TGTGCCAGCAGCTTTCCCGGGACGGTGAATTATGGCTACACCTTC
d_call: .; clone_size: few; j_call: TRBJ2-7; v_call: TRBV5-1; cdr3_aa: CASRTGAEYEQYF; cdr3_nt: TGCGCCAGCAGGACCGGGGCCGAATACGAGCAGTACTTC
d_call: TRBD1; clone_size: few; j_call: TRBJ1-2; v_call: TRBV7-2; cdr3_aa: CASSVDRGRNYGYTF; cdr3_nt: TGTGCCAGCAGCGTTGACAGGGGGCGAAACTATGGCTACACCTTC
d_call: .; clone_size: .; j_call: TRBJ1-1; v_call: TRBV7-9; cdr3_aa: CASSPGVLVEAFF; cdr3_nt: TGTGCCAGCAGCCCAGGGGTTTTGGTCGAAGCTTTCTTT
d_call: TRBD2; clone_size: .; j_call: TRBJ2-5; v_call: TRBV7-9; cdr3_aa: CASSLLASGELYQETQYF; cdr3_nt: TGTGCCAGCAGCTTATTAGCTAGCGGGGAACTGTACCAAGAGACCCAGTACTTC
d_call: TRBD2; clone_size: .; j_call: TRBJ2-1; v_call: TRBV13; cdr3_aa: CASSPSRAGGLFPDEQFF; cdr3_nt: TGTGCCAGCAGCCCTAGCAGAGCGGGGGGGCTCTTTCCCGATGAGCAGTTCTTC
d_call: .; clone_size: .; j_call: TRBJ2-1; v_call: TRBV29-1; cdr3_aa: CSVLPGTEQFF; cdr3_nt: TGCAGCGTCCTTCCGGGGACAGAGCAGTTCTTC
d_call: .; clone_size: many; j_call: TRBJ2-7; v_call: TRBV10-3; cdr3_aa: CAISEAGGDYEQYF; cdr3_nt: TGTGCCATCAGTGAAGCAGGGGGGGACTACGAGCAGTACTTC
d_call: .; clone_size: few; j_call: TRBJ2-1; v_call: TRBV27; cdr3_aa: CASSLSSGVYNEQFF; cdr3_nt: TGTGCCAGCAGTTTATCGTCCGGGGTATACAATGAGCAGTTCTTC
d_call: TRBD1; clone_size: .; j_call: TRBJ1-2; v_call: TRBV20-1; cdr3_aa: CSTGESNYGYTF; cdr3_nt: TGCAGTACAGGGGAATCGAACTATGGCTACACCTTC
d_call: .; clone_size: .; j_call: TRBJ1-4; v_call: TRBV5-1; cdr3_aa: CASSLRWIGGEKLFF; cdr3_nt: TGCGCCAGCAGCCTGAGGTGGATCGGGGGTGAAAAACTGTTTTTT
d_call: TRBD1; clone_size: many; j_call: TRBJ2-1; v_call: TRBV6-1; cdr3_aa: CASSRTGDYNEQFF; cdr3_nt: TGTGCCAGCAGCCGTACAGGGGACTACAATGAGCAGTTCTTC